This TCR beta chain was sequenced in a study of human T cells and chemical hapten exposure. About the research overall: The variation in per-sample TCR yields arose mainly from small differences in pooled library volumes. Study results and caveats: Compared to controls, expanded TCRs made significantly more large clusters of similar CDR3s. TCRs at a frequency above 1 in 1000 stayed unchanged with DPC sensitization.

TCRdb used MiXCR to reprocess the RACE reads, holding one entry per CDR3 protein. The sample records 300,000 to 450,000 distinct CDR3 sequences, 4.8% being singletons. A word on this clonotype: Its antigen is as yet unknown.

The ends lost 4 bases at V and 3 bases at J; junction bases unmatched: 5. The germline V gene has CDR1 SGHRS and CDR2 YFSETQ. The CDR3 has 16 amino acids. Time point given: patch test 1, 2 weeks after DPC sensitization. This sample's treatment: therapeutic diphenylcyclopropenone sensitization with weekly scalp DPC. The sequencing here drew on whole blood, taken in connection with sensitization to the hapten diphenylcyclopropenone (DPC). The TCR comes from a woman aged 45-60 years with alopecia areata. Some clones in this sample may be carry-over from other donors' samples. The gene calls are TRBV5-1 and TRBJ1-5, with 12 bases matching TRBD1. CDR3 sequence reads: CASSPGTGGFNQPQHF. In DNA, the CDR3 is TGCGCCAGCAGCCCCGGGACAGGGGGCTTCAATCAGCCCCAGCATTTT. Combining the CDR3 with reference TRBV5-1 and TRBJ1-5 gives the whole variable domain KAGVTQTPRYLIKTRGQQVTLSCSPISGHRSVSWYQQTPGQGLQFLFEYFSETQRNKGNFPGRFSGRQFSNSRSEMNVSTLELGDSALYLCASSPGTGGFNQPQHFGDGTRLSIL.